What follows are 5 T cell receptor beta chains derived from one specimen sequenced in a study of human T cells and chemical hapten exposure. Each CDR3 protein gets one entry after TCRdb re-called the RACE reads with MiXCR. The sample shows roughly 52,000 distinct CDR3 sequences, approximately 9.9% of them seen only once. The time point: patch test 1, 2 weeks after DPC sensitization. The sample's treatment: therapeutic diphenylcyclopropenone sensitization with weekly scalp DPC. Unseparated into fractions, whole blood served as the source from which total RNA was extracted. The sequenced sample was whole blood, obtained in connection with sensitization to the hapten diphenylcyclopropenone (DPC). The receptors derive from a middle-aged woman with alopecia areata. Some clones in this sample may be carry-over from other donors' samples.

This clonotype was counted between two and nine times. V gene TRBV18 combines with J gene TRBJ2-1; D is perhaps TRBD1 or TRBD2 (6 bases each). Germline-derived CDR1 and CDR2 are KGHSH and LQKENI. With 2 bases removed from V and 5 bases from J, the gap between germline ends came to 13 bases. The CDR3 is made up of 15 amino acids. Here the CDR3 reads CASSPVGGPDNEQFF. DNA of the CDR3: TGTGCCAGCTCACCAGTAGGGGGGCCGGACAATGAGCAGTTCTTC.

A few counts support this clonotype. The chain is built from TRBV7-2 and TRBJ1-1; D remains ambiguous. CDR1 and CDR2 from the germline V gene are SGHTA and FQGNSA. The CDR3 spans 15 residues. V shed 2 bases and J shed 4 bases, with 14 bases lying between them. The DNA for the CDR3 is TGTGCCAGCAGCTTATACAACAGCGTTCCCACTGAAGCTTTCTTT. This sequence encodes CASSLYNSVPTEAFF.

This clonotype showed up just a few times. The V gene is TRBV5-1, the J gene TRBJ2-5, with TRBD1 matching 7 bases. The CDR3 is made up of 14 amino acids. CDR1 SGHRS and CDR2 YFSETQ come from the germline V gene. J lost 5 bases, V lost 0 bases, and 4 bases had no gene match. The CDR3 nucleotides read TGCGCCAGCAGCTTGGTAGGGGGCCGCGAGACCCAGTACTTC. This translates into CASSLVGGRETQYF.

V gene TRBV4-3 combines with J gene TRBJ2-3; 7 nucleotides align to TRBD2. V trimming: 3 bases; J trimming: 3 bases; junction bases outside the gene matches: 15. The CDR3 is 18 amino acids. From germline, CDR1 is LGHNA and CDR2 YSLEER. The CDR3 DNA is TGCGCCAGCAGCCATGGTCTACAGCGGGGCCCGGGGACAGATACGCAGTATTTT. Residues: CASSHGLQRGPGTDTQYF.

The chain has TRBV9 and TRBJ2-1; 8 nucleotides agree with TRBD2. CDR1 and CDR2 (germline): SGDLS, YYNGEE. This CDR3 spans 15 amino acids. The V segment lost 2 bases and the J segment 6 bases; nucleotides outside the gene matches: 7. CDR3 DNA: TGTGCCAGCAGCGTCGCGGGAGGTCCCATCAATGAGCAGTTCTTC. This translates into CASSVAGGPINEQFF.